The text below deals with one TCR beta chain. Its antigen is unknown. Germline assignment: CDR1 LNHNV and CDR2 YYDKDF (reference sequence). V gave up 2 bases and J gave up 10 bases; unmatched junction bases: 9. The CDR3 is 15 residues long. The data belong to a study of T cells in localized non-small cell lung cancer. Study-wide points: Among the tissues sampled, uninvolved adjacent lung had the highest T cell clonality, above tumor. Appearances in adjacent lung were noted for a median approximately 50 of the top 100 tumor clones.

This table comes from immunoSEQ multiplex PCR, and its TCRdb copy is limited to in-frame clones, with some not included. The data show around 96,000 clones, roughly 90% seen once. This chain joins TRBV15 and TRBJ1-4, with 8 positions matching TRBD1. The source of this sequence is a woman aged 40-75 years with stage II squamous cell lung carcinoma. Sequenced here: PBMCs, sampled before any cancer treatment. The CDR3 DNA sequence: TGTGCCACCAGCAGACCTGGACAGGGTAGAGGAAAACTGTTTTTT. As protein: CATSRPGQGRGKLFF.